Each of the 26 T cell receptor beta chains below was sequenced from the same sample in a study of blood T cell repertoires in COVID-19 (dated by TCRdb to about 2020). The receptor library was made with the immunoSEQ multiplex PCR assay. TCRdb took this table from immuneACCESS and kept in-frame rearrangements with V and J called. Such tables lack part of the clones; where checked against another copy, unresolved V genes explain under half of the gap, and the rest is unexplained. The sample profile shows 200,000 to 250,000 clones; around 85% of them were found once. Of the sample, 5.1% falls within the top ten clones. The sequenced sample consisted of peripheral blood. Every receptor here comes from a man aged 45-65 years with COVID-19, enrolled during active disease.

This clone came up once. The rearrangement uses TRBV9 and TRBJ2-1, with D possibly matching TRBD2 (5 bases). This CDR3 has 13 residues. Trimming cost V 4 bases and J 7 bases, with 12 bases left between them. Germline values: CDR1 SGDLS, CDR2 YYNGEE. The CDR3 protein is CASSIKTGNEQFF. The DNA for the CDR3 is TGTGCCAGCAGCATCAAGACGGGGAATGAGCAGTTCTTC.

V usage is TRBV5-1 and J usage is TRBJ2-2; 8 bases align to TRBD2. Germline assignment: CDR1 SGHRS and CDR2 YFSETQ. V was clipped by 4 bases and J by 0 bases; unmatched bases: 5. CDR3 length: 16 amino acids. The CDR3: CASSRIAGSNTGELFF. The CDR3 DNA follows: TGCGCCAGCAGCCGTATAGCGGGGTCGAACACCGGGGAGCTGTTTTTT.

The gene calls are TRBV28 and TRBJ2-3, with a possible D match to TRBD2 (6 bases). V dropped 3 bases and J dropped 11 bases, with 15 bases sitting between them. The CDR3 spans 13 residues. The germline CDR1 and CDR2 sequences are MDHEN and SYDVKM. The CDR3 spells CASSLGTEGGQYF. The CDR3 DNA reads as TGTGCCAGCAGTTTGGGGACCGAGGGAGGGCAGTATTTT.

The J gene is TRBJ1-3, the V gene TRBV5-8, with 9 positions matching TRBD1. The germline V gene has CDR1 SGHTS and CDR2 YDEGEE. The CDR3 consists of 18 residues. Trimming took 1 base from V and 4 from J; bases not matched to a gene: 12. Written as DNA, the CDR3 is TGTGCCAGCAGCTTGTGGGGACAGGGAAGGTTGGGCGGAAACACCATATATTTT. Residues: CASSLWGQGRLGGNTIYF.

The rearrangement links TRBV11-2 to TRBJ2-5; D remains ambiguous. The CDR3 covers 13 residues. V was shortened by 5 bases and J by 5 bases, with 12 bases between the two germline ends. The V gene's germline CDR1 is SGHAT and CDR2 FQNNGV. The CDR3 DNA reads TGTGCCAGCAGCCCCCCCGCGAGTGAGACCCAGTACTTC. As protein: CASSPPASETQYF.

J is TRBJ2-7 and V is TRBV11-3; perhaps TRBD1 as D (6 bases). CDR3 size: 14 residues. Trimming removed 0 bases from V and 3 bases from J, with 9 bases in between. Germline loops: CDR1 SGHNT, CDR2 YENEEA. CDR3 sequence reads: CASSLEGHNYEQYF. CDR3 bases: TGTGCCAGCAGCTTAGAGGGACATAACTACGAGCAGTACTTC.

CDR3 nucleotide sequence: TGCGCCAGCAGCTTTCGGTCACAGGGGGCTACCGACAATGAGCAGTTCTTC. This translates into CASSFRSQGATDNEQFF. This sequence joins TRBV5-1 and TRBJ2-1; 9 nucleotides align to TRBD1. The germline CDR1 and CDR2 sequences are SGHRS and YFSETQ. The CDR3 runs 17 residues. Trimming at V came to 2 bases and at J to 5 bases, leaving 11 bases not matched to a gene.

The chain combines TRBV18 with TRBJ2-3, with 9 bases matching TRBD1. V was clipped by 3 bases and J by 5 bases; unmatched bases: 3. This CDR3 comprises 14 residues. The V gene's germline CDR1 is KGHSH and CDR2 LQKENI. In nucleotides, the CDR3 is TGTGCCAGCTCACCGACAGGGGGGGAAGATACGCAGTATTTT. It is translated as CASSPTGGEDTQYF.

The chain uses TRBV4-2 and TRBJ1-3; no clear D. The CDR3 length is 17 residues. Germline CDR1 LGHNA, CDR2 YNFKEQ. V lost 0 bases, J lost 1 base, and 13 bases lay in between. The CDR3 here is CASSQERTALSGNTIYF. The DNA for the CDR3 is TGTGCCAGCAGCCAAGAGAGGACTGCCTTATCTGGAAACACCATATATTTT.

The CDR3 loop reads CASQGLLPSTDTQYF. The CDR3 bases are TGTGCCAGCCAGGGGCTGCTACCGAGCACAGATACGCAGTATTTT. This chain connects TRBV2 to TRBJ2-3; TRBD1 is a possible D gene (6 bases). Germline CDR1 is SNHLY and CDR2 is FYNNEI. The V gene lost 8 bases and the J gene lost 0 bases, with 15 bases spanning the gap. The CDR3 loop spans 15 amino acids. Supplemented by reference TRBV2 and TRBJ2-3, the full variable domain reads EPEVTQTPSHQVTQMGQEVILRCVPISNHLYFYWYRQILGQKVEFLVSFYNNEISEKSEIFDDQFSVERPDGSNFTLKIRSTKLEDSAMYFCASQGLLPSTDTQYFGPGTRLTVL.

V usage is TRBV11-2 and J usage is TRBJ1-1; no definite D call. Trimming pared 1 base from V and 0 bases from J, leaving 6 bases between. The germline V gene has CDR1 SGHAT and CDR2 FQNNGV. CDR3 size: 14 residues. This CDR3 is CASSLGYLNTEAFF. The CDR3, as DNA: TGTGCCAGCAGCTTAGGGTACTTGAACACTGAAGCTTTCTTT.

Points on this clone: In the same sample, other DNA sequences code for this CDR3. The chain employs TRBV19 and TRBJ1-2, with a tentative D call TRBD1 (6 bases). There are 13 residues in the CDR3. V was trimmed by 7 bases and J by 5 bases, leaving 14 bases between them. Germline CDR1 and CDR2: LNHDA and SQIVND (reference sequence). DNA for the CDR3: TGTGCCAGTAAGGTCAGGGGTGGATATGGCTACACCTTC. Translation: CASKVRGGYGYTF.

The V and J genes are TRBV7-3 and TRBJ1-1, with 9 bases fitting TRBD1. Germline values: CDR1 SGHTA, CDR2 FQGTGA. This CDR3 is 15 amino acids long. V shed 4 bases and J 3 bases; nucleotides not matched to a gene: 6. The CDR3 sequence: CASSSGQGGYTEAFF. In nucleotides, the CDR3 is TGTGCCAGCAGCTCGGGACAGGGAGGGTACACTGAAGCTTTCTTT.

V gene TRBV16 combines with J gene TRBJ1-5; 10 positions match TRBD1. This CDR3 has 14 amino acids. In germline, CDR1 is KGHSY, CDR2 FQNENV. After removal of 4 bases from V and 7 bases from J, the junction contained 4 bases not matched to a gene. The CDR3 loop is CASSPGQGEQPQHF. The CDR3 bases are TGTGCCAGCAGCCCAGGACAGGGGGAGCAGCCCCAGCATTTT. The entire variable domain, with the rest obtained from reference TRBV16 and TRBJ1-5, is as follows: GEEVAQTPKHLVRGEGQKAKLYCAPIKGHSYVFWYQQVLKNEFKFLISFQNENVFDETGMPKERFSAKCLPNSPCSLEIQATKLEDSAVYFCASSPGQGEQPQHFGDGTRLSIL.

The table lists this clone with many counts. The V call is TRBV14, the J call TRBJ1-6; no firm D call. Per germline, CDR1 SGHDN and CDR2 FVKESK. The length of the CDR3 is 14 residues. Trimming removed 0 bases at V and 8 bases at J, with 8 bases between. This chain's CDR3 is CASSQDSGYSPLHF. The CDR3 DNA reads as TGTGCCAGCAGCCAAGACTCGGGATATTCACCCCTCCACTTT.

The chain couples TRBV6-1 to TRBJ1-2, with D possibly TRBD1 on 5 matching bases. Germline V gene sequence: CDR1 MNHNS, CDR2 SASEGT. The CDR3 extends over 14 amino acids. V lost 3 bases, J lost 4 bases, and 12 bases lay in between. CDR3 amino acids: CASSDRQRGYGYTF. For the CDR3, the DNA is TGTGCCAGCAGTGACCGACAGAGAGGCTATGGCTACACCTTC.

The gene calls are TRBV3-1 (or the pseudogene TRBV3-2) and TRBJ1-2; 7 nucleotides line up with TRBD1. Germline V gives CDR1 LGHDT, CDR2 YNNKEL (reference sequence). The V gene end was trimmed by 4 bases and the J gene end by 8 bases; junction bases not matched to a gene: 10. CDR3 length: 14 residues. The CDR3 coding sequence is TGTGCCAGCAGCCGGGCACAGGGGAGAGGAGGCTACACCTTC. Its translation is CASSRAQGRGGYTF.

This clone was seen more than once but under ten times. The CDR3 loop reads CASSLGRTSGVDEQFF. Here the CDR3 DNA reads TGTGCCAGCAGCTTAGGTCGGACTAGCGGGGTTGATGAGCAGTTCTTC. This chain uses TRBV11-2 with TRBJ2-1; 12 positions match TRBD2. Germline assignment: CDR1 SGHAT and CDR2 FQNNGV. V was pared by 1 base and J by 8 bases, with 6 bases of the junction left unmatched. CDR3 length: 16 amino acids. Based on the CDR3 plus reference TRBV11-2 and TRBJ2-1, the full variable domain is EAGVAQSPRYKIIEKRQSVAFWCNPISGHATLYWYQQILGQGPKLLIQFQNNGVVDDSQLPKDRFSAERLKGVDSTLKIQPAKLEDSAVYLCASSLGRTSGVDEQFFGPGTRLTVL.

V usage is TRBV6-5 and J usage is TRBJ2-7; D gene ambiguous. The germline CDR1 and CDR2 sequences are MNHEY and SVGAGI. The CDR3 runs to 14 residues. The ends were cut back, 4 bases at V and 4 bases at J, with 14 bases in the middle. CDR3 protein: CASSFLERPYEQYF. In nucleotides, the CDR3 is TGTGCCAGCAGTTTTTTAGAGCGACCTTACGAGCAGTACTTC.

The gene calls are TRBV6-5 and TRBJ2-1, with TRBD1 matching 9 bases. V dropped 4 bases and J dropped 7; count of bases not matched to a gene: 8. This CDR3 is 15 amino acids long. Germline assignment: CDR1 MNHEY and CDR2 SVGAGI. DNA of the CDR3: TGTGCCAGCAGTTCAGGGACAGGGACGATTAATGAGCAGTTCTTC. Its translation is CASSSGTGTINEQFF.

This sequence joins TRBV2 and TRBJ1-6, with D possibly matching TRBD1 (6 bases). Germline CDR1 and CDR2: SNHLY and FYNNEI. The CDR3 contains 13 residues. In DNA, the CDR3 is TGTGCGACGGGGGGCAGAAGCAATTCACCCCTCCACTTT. Its protein product is CATGGRSNSPLHF.

V gene TRBV9 combines with J gene TRBJ1-3; D uncertain. V was cut by 3 bases and J by 7 bases, with 11 bases left in between. This CDR3 contains 13 residues. Germline CDR1 SGDLS, CDR2 YYNGEE. CDR3 sequence reads: CASSAPRWNTIYF. The CDR3 region has the DNA TGTGCCAGCAGCGCGCCCAGATGGAACACCATATATTTT.

The rearrangement links TRBV19 to TRBJ1-1; maybe TRBD1 (6 bases). The CDR3 runs to 14 residues. CDR1 LNHDA and CDR2 SQIVND come from the germline V gene (reference sequence). Between the trimmed V and J ends, which lost 6 bases and 4 bases, there was a span of 15 bases. The CDR3 DNA reads as TGTGCCAGTAGCCCTATCGGGGGGGCCACTGAAGCTTTCTTT. Its translation: CASSPIGGATEAFF. Complete variable domain (other parts from reference TRBV19 and TRBJ1-1): DGGITQSPKYLFRKEGQNVTLSCEQNLNHDAMYWYRQDPGQGLRLIYYSQIVNDFQKGDIAEGYSVSREKKESFPLTVTSAQKNPTAFYLCASSPIGGATEAFFGQGTRLTVV.

In this sample, this clone turned up many times. This chain uses TRBV5-1 with TRBJ2-7, with unresolved D. The ends were cut back, 2 bases at V and 2 bases at J, with 8 bases in the middle. Germline V CDR1 and CDR2: SGHRS, YFSETQ. This CDR3 has 13 amino acids. The CDR3 protein is CASSFGSAYEQYF. The CDR3, as DNA: TGCGCCAGCAGCTTCGGGTCCGCCTACGAGCAGTACTTC.

The V gene is TRBV15, the J gene TRBJ2-3; D is possibly TRBD2 (5 bases). Germline V gives CDR1 LNHNV, CDR2 YYDKDF (reference sequence). There are 13 residues in the CDR3. The V and J ends lost 2 bases and 4 bases respectively, with 7 bases between them. CDR3 sequence (DNA): TGTGCCACCAGCAGATCACTAGCAGATACGCAGTATTTT. This translates into CATSRSLADTQYF.

The V call is TRBV30, the J call TRBJ2-7; the match to TRBD1 covers 8 bases. V shed 5 bases and J 0 bases; nucleotides not matched to a gene: 9. The CDR3 consists of 15 residues. The V gene's germline CDR1 is GTSNPN and CDR2 SVGIG (reference sequence). The CDR3 DNA follows: TGTGCCTGGTACCCCAGGGGGCAGGGCTCCTACGAGCAGTACTTC. Translated: CAWYPRGQGSYEQYF.